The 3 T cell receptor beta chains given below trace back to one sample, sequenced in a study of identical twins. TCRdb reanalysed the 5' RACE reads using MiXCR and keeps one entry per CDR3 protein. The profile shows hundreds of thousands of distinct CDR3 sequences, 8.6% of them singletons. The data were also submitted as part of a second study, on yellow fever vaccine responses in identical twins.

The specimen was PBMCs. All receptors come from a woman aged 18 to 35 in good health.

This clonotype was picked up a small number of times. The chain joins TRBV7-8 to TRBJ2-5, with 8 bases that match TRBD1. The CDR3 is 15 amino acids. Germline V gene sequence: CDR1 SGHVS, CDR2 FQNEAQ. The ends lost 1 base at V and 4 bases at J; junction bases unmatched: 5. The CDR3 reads CASSLETGDTETQYF. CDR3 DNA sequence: TGTGCCAGCAGCTTAGAGACAGGGGACACAGAGACCCAGTACTTC.

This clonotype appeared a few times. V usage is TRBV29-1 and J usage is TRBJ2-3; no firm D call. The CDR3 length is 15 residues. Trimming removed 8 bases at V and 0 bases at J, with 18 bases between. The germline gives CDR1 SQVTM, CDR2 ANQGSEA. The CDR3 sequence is CSSSLADTSTDTQYF. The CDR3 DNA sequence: TGCAGCTCATCCTTGGCGGATACTAGCACAGATACGCAGTATTTT.

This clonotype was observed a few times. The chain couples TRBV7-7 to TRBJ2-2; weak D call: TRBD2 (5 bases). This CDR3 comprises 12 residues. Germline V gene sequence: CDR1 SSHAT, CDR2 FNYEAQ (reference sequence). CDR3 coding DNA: TGTGCTAGCGAAGACACCCCCGGGGAGCTGTTTTTT. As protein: CASEDTPGELFF.